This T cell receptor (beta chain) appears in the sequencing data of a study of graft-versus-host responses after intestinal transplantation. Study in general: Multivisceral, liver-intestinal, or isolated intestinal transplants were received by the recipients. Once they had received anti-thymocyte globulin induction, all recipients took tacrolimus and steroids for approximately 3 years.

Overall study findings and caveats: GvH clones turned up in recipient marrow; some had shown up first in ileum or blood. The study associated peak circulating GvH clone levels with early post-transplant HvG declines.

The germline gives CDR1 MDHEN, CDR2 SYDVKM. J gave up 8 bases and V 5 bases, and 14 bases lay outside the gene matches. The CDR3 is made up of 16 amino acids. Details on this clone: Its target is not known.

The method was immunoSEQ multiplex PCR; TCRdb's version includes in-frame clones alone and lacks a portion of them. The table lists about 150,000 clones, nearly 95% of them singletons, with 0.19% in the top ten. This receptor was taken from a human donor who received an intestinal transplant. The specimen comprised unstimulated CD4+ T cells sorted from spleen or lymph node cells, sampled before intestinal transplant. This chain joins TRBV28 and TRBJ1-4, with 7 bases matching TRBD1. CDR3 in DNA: TGTGCCAGCAGTGGGGTATTTCAGGGGGTTAGGGAAAAACTGTTTTTT. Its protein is CASSGVFQGVREKLFF. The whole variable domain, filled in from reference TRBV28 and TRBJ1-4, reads DVKVTQSSRYLVKRTGEKVFLECVQDMDHENMFWYRQDPGLGLRLIYFSYDVKMKEKGDIPEGYSVSREKKERFSLILESASTNQTSMYLCASSGVFQGVREKLFFGSGTQLSVL.